The 20 T cell receptor beta chains below were found in one sample sequenced in a study of OX40 agonist ivuxolimab in advanced cancers. Here immunoSEQ multiplex PCR was the method, and the copy in TCRdb shows in-frame clones only, minus some. Of 55,000 to 75,000 clones in the sample, 80% were seen once. The sequencing here drew on CD4+ or CD8+ T cells sorted from blood, taken in a trial of the OX40 agonist ivuxolimab. Every receptor here comes from an adult with an advanced solid tumor such as melanoma, head and neck, liver or kidney cancer.

Of note for this clone: A read error may be the cause here, since a much bigger clone is one base away. The CDR3, as DNA: TGCGCCAACAGCCCCCCAGGGGCGGAGACCCAGTACTTC. Its protein product is CANSPPGAETQYF. The chain carries TRBV4-1 and TRBJ2-5, with D perhaps matching TRBD1 (6 bases). This CDR3 has 13 amino acids. Germline V CDR1 and CDR2: MGHRA, YSYEKL.

This clone came up many times. This chain joins TRBV5-1 and TRBJ2-1; weak D call: TRBD2 (6 bases). V lost 4 bases to trimming and J lost 4 bases, with 9 bases between them. The length of the CDR3 is 13 residues. Germline CDR1 and CDR2: SGHRS and YFSETQ. CDR3 sequence reads: CASSVEGYNEQFF. DNA of the CDR3: TGCGCCAGCAGCGTGGAGGGTTACAATGAGCAGTTCTTC.

This chain uses TRBV14 with TRBJ2-5; 10 bases agree with TRBD2. Unmatched junction bases numbered 14, after V lost 0 bases and J lost 4 bases. The CDR3 sequence is 19 residues long. CDR1 SGHDN and CDR2 FVKESK come from the germline V gene. CDR3 region: CASSQDLSGRAATAETQYF. The CDR3 DNA reads TGTGCCAGCAGCCAAGATCTCAGCGGGAGGGCCGCAACGGCAGAGACCCAGTACTTC. Variable domain in full (rest from reference TRBV14 and TRBJ2-5): EAGVTQFPSHSVIEKGQTVTLRCDPISGHDNLYWYRRVMGKEIKFLLHFVKESKQDESGMPNNRFLAERTGGTYSTLKVQPAELEDSGVYFCASSQDLSGRAATAETQYFGPGTRLLVL.

The rearrangement uses TRBV7-2 and TRBJ2-5; D unclear. Judging by the DNA end, TRBJ2-7 fits better; the J call may be wrong. Germline V gene data show CDR1 as SGHTA and CDR2 as FQGNSA. The CDR3 loop spans 14 amino acids. DNA of the CDR3: TGTGCCAGCAGCTTAGGAGGCTTGGGCTACGAGCAGTACTTC. Translation gives CASSLGGLGYEQYF.

V usage is TRBV14 and J usage is TRBJ2-1; D gene ambiguous. This CDR3 contains 11 residues. Germline CDR1 and CDR2: SGHDN and FVKESK. V lost 4 bases to trimming and J lost 7 bases, with 5 bases between them. The CDR3 bases are TGTGCCAGCAGCCGCAAGAATGAGCAGTTCTTC. Encoded protein: CASSRKNEQFF.

This chain joins TRBV4-2 and TRBJ2-2, with 8 bases identical to TRBD2. CDR1 is LGHNA and CDR2 is YNFKEQ in the germline V gene. This CDR3 region has 16 residues. V lost 1 base, J lost 4 bases, and 5 bases stayed unmatched. Written as DNA, the CDR3 is TGTGCCAGCAGCCAAGGATTAGCGGGGACCACCGGGGAGCTGTTTTTT. Its protein product is CASSQGLAGTTGELFF.

V is TRBV5-1 and J is TRBJ2-5; 8 nucleotides match TRBD1. In germline, CDR1 is SGHRS, CDR2 YFSETQ. V gave up 4 bases and J gave up 1 base; unmatched junction bases: 3. This CDR3 contains 14 residues. The DNA of the CDR3 is TGCGCCAGCAGCCCCGGGACAGGCCAAGAGACCCAGTACTTC. Its protein is CASSPGTGQETQYF.

The rearrangement links TRBV5-1 to TRBJ1-2; perhaps TRBD1 as D (6 bases). This CDR3 is built from 16 residues. Trimming removed 0 bases at V and 2 bases at J, with 14 bases between. Germline CDR1 is SGHRS and CDR2 is YFSETQ. The CDR3 DNA is TGCGCCAGCAGCTTGGCCGAGGGACATCAAAACTATGGCTACACCTTC. Protein: CASSLAEGHQNYGYTF.

The chain carries TRBV2 and TRBJ1-5; 11 bases line up with TRBD1. The V gene's germline CDR1 is SNHLY and CDR2 FYNNEI. The CDR3 extends over 16 amino acids. Trimming took 4 bases from V and 1 from J; bases not matched to a gene: 3. The CDR3 bases are TGTGCCAGCAGTGGGACAGGGGGCGCAAGCAATCAGCCCCAGCATTTT. Translating gives CASSGTGGASNQPQHF.

As for this clone: The sample holds other DNA sequences that translate to the same CDR3. The chain combines TRBV28 with TRBJ2-3, with TRBD2 identical over 8 bases. Germline trimming cut 1 base from V and 5 bases from J; bases unmatched to any gene: 5. CDR3 size: 15 residues. CDR1 is MDHEN, CDR2 SYDVKM, per germline. The DNA of the CDR3 is TGTGCCAGCAGTTTATTGGCGGGAGGAGGAGATACGCAGTATTTT. Its protein is CASSLLAGGGDTQYF.

The V call is TRBV7-2, the J call TRBJ1-6; D perhaps matches TRBD1 (6 bases). CDR1 and CDR2 (germline): SGHTA, FQGNSA. The V and J ends lost 6 bases and 5 bases respectively, with 20 bases between them. The CDR3 totals 17 residues. CDR3 bases: TGTGCCAGCAGTTCCTCTTGGGGGGGCAGGGATAATTCACCCCTCCACTTT. Translation: CASSSSWGGRDNSPLHF.

The V gene is TRBV10-3, the J gene TRBJ1-2; D perhaps matches TRBD1 (6 bases). This CDR3 has 15 amino acids. Trimming pared 3 bases from V and 3 bases from J, leaving 14 bases between. CDR1 is ENHRY and CDR2 is SYGVKD in the germline V gene. The CDR3 spells CAISDRQDGYYGYTF. In DNA, the CDR3 is TGTGCCATCAGTGATCGACAGGACGGGTACTATGGCTACACCTTC.

This clone was observed a single time. The chain combines TRBV18 with TRBJ2-1, with TRBD1 identical over 7 bases. The CDR3 has 16 amino acids. In germline, CDR1 is KGHSH, CDR2 LQKENI. After removal of 3 bases from V and 4 bases from J, the junction contained 9 bases not matched to a gene. The CDR3 DNA reads as TGTGCCAGCTCACCGCGAGGGGGCAACCGTTACAATGAGCAGTTCTTC. It yields the protein CASSPRGGNRYNEQFF.

CDR3 in DNA: TGTGCCAGCAGCTTAGCCCCAGGGGATGAGCAGTTCTTC. Its translation: CASSLAPGDEQFF. V is TRBV7-9 and J is TRBJ2-1; weak D call: TRBD1 (6 bases). Trimming left V 0 bases short and J 8 bases short, with 8 bases between. CDR1 is SEHNR and CDR2 is FQNEAQ in the germline V gene (reference sequence). This CDR3 is built from 13 residues.

The chain employs TRBV2 and TRBJ2-3, with TRBD1 identical over 8 bases. Trimming removed 6 bases from V and 1 base from J; junction bases left unmatched: 3. CDR3 length: 14 amino acids. Per germline, CDR1 SNHLY and CDR2 FYNNEI. The CDR3 reads CASRQGGGTDTQYF. The CDR3, as DNA: TGTGCCAGCAGACAGGGGGGCGGCACAGATACGCAGTATTTT.

The chain has TRBV4-3 and TRBJ2-2, with a tentative D call TRBD1 (5 bases). Germline assignment: CDR1 LGHNA and CDR2 YSLEER. CDR3 length: 15 amino acids. V was cut by 0 bases and J by 4 bases, with 9 bases left in between. The DNA of the CDR3 is TGCGCCAGCAGCCAAGATTCAGGGATCACCGGGGAGCTGTTTTTT. It translates to CASSQDSGITGELFF.

The genes are TRBV5-3 and TRBJ2-4; D may be TRBD1 (5 bases). TRBV5-3 is treated as an ORF (open reading frame) with a function not yet certain. This CDR3 has 14 amino acids. With 4 bases removed from V and 8 bases from J, the gap between germline ends came to 16 bases. The CDR3 is CARSPPDKTDIQYF. The DNA of the CDR3 is TGTGCCAGAAGCCCGCCGGACAAAACGGACATTCAGTACTTC.

The V and J genes are TRBV2 and TRBJ2-2; tentative D call: TRBD1 (5 bases). The V gene's germline CDR1 is SNHLY and CDR2 FYNNEI. The CDR3 is made up of 15 amino acids. Between the trimmed V and J ends, which lost 3 bases and 1 base, there was a span of 9 bases. CDR3 sequence: CASSDRQGNTGELFF. The DNA of the CDR3 is TGTGCCAGCAGTGATCGGCAGGGGAACACCGGGGAGCTGTTTTTT.

The chain is built from TRBV19 and TRBJ2-1; TRBD1 might be the D (5 bases). Trimming removed 5 bases from V and 6 bases from J, with 14 bases in between. Per germline, CDR1 LNHDA and CDR2 SQIVND (reference sequence). The CDR3 is made up of 14 amino acids. DNA for the CDR3: TGTGCCAGTAGTTTTTCAGGGTTGACCAATGAGCAGTTCTTC. Amino acids: CASSFSGLTNEQFF.

The table lists this clone with a few counts. The V and J genes are TRBV10-3 and TRBJ2-3, with TRBD2 matching over 11 bases. In germline, CDR1 is ENHRY, CDR2 SYGVKD. The J segment lost 5 bases and the V segment lost 2 bases, leaving 0 bases of the junction unmatched. The CDR3 spans 14 residues. The CDR3 sequence: CAISEGLAGDTQYF. The DNA of the CDR3 is TGTGCCATCAGTGAGGGACTAGCGGGAGATACGCAGTATTTT.